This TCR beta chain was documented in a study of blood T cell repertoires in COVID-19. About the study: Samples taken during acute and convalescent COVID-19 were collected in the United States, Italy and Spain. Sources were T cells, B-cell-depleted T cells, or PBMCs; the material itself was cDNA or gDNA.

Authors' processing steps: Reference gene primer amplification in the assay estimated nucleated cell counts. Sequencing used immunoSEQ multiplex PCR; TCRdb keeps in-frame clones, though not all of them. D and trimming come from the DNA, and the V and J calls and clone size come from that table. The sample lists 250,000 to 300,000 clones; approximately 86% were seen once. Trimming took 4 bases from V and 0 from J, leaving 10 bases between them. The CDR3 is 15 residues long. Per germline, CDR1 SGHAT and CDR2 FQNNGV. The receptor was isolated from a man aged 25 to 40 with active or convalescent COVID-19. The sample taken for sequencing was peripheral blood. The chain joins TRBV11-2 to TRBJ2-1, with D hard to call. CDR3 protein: CASSYTASSYNEQFF. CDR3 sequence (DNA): TGTGCCAGCAGCTATACGGCTAGCTCCTACAATGAGCAGTTCTTC.